This TCR beta chain was sequenced for a study of neurological immune-mediated disorders (dated 2019 in TCRdb). General notes on the study: Among the approximately 35 multiple sclerosis patients, relapsing-remitting MS was present in some 31 and secondary progressive MS was present in 3. Of the approximately 70 subjects in the cohort, some 15 were HAM/TSP patients, about 34 were multiple sclerosis patients, and approximately 20 were healthy controls. Using UMI-based sequencing, the study compared peripheral blood TCR-beta repertoires from patients with HTLV-I-associated myelopathy (HAM/TSP), patients with multiple sclerosis, and healthy controls. Alongside PBMC samples, the set of some 97 TCR-beta libraries contained longitudinal samples, technical triplicates, and paired CD4+ and CD8+ T-cell subsets that had been sorted.

From the cysteine up to the phenylalanine, the CDR3 has a length of 15 residues. Only the CDR3 DNA stays, 45 bases, in frame from base 1. Via the germline V gene, CDR1 is SGHRS and CDR2 YFSETQ. Trimming at the junction amounts to 4 bases on V and 3 bases on J, and the germline ends lie 14 bases apart. This clonotype appeared many times. No cognate antigen has been identified for it. Within one base of it there is no much larger clone, and no base qualities were kept. For the unsorted PBMC libraries, 2 million PBMCs were stored in RNAlater at -80 degrees C until RNA extraction and were used to generate the libraries. The multiple sclerosis patients were enrolled in a US clinical protocol that evaluated disease progression with magnetic resonance imaging. Peripheral blood underwent Ficoll-Hypaque density gradient centrifugation to isolate PBMCs, which were then cryopreserved in liquid nitrogen. cDNA was synthesized by template-switch 5'RACE using a primer carrying a 10-nucleotide random unique molecular identifier by which each TCR transcript was tagged. Every sequencing run yielded over 190 million TCR-beta sequences covering 15-18 subjects. The RNeasy kit was used for extraction of total RNA. TCR-beta VDJ regions were amplified with primers for the TCR constant region and the 5'RACE anchor, using the KAPA Real-time Library Amplification kit. A first PCR added sample indexes and Illumina adaptors, after which a second PCR increased the library yield. After purification with Ampure beads, the TCR product of roughly 650 bp was size-selected on a 2% E-gel SizeSelection system. Before pooling, library quality was checked on a Bioanalyzer, concentration was measured with Qubit, and libraries were quantified with the Kapa Library Quantification kit. Libraries were sequenced paired-end 2 x 150 bp on an Illumina HiSeq 2500. To increase sequence diversity, roughly 24-31% phiX was spiked into each library pool. The paper's processing steps were these. Quality-filtered reads were processed with the UMI-based MiGEC pipeline, and over 85% of raw TCR sequences were removed by the MiGEC pipeline during error correction. IMGT germline references were used for aligning VDJ genes, and each clonotype was defined as a unique CDR3 amino acid sequence together with its V-J genes. VDJtools evaluated clonal expansion, Shannon diversity and CDR3 relatedness (CalcPairwiseDistances, ClusterSamples); CLCbio workbench built phylogenetic trees. Clones with at least 8 unique UMIs were defined as expanded, with this threshold being based on coefficient-of-variation modelling across technical triplicates. TCRdb applied fastp at Q25 and MiXCR to the public reads, then kept only in-frame beta chains. Every distinct CDR3 protein forms one entry, paired with its most common genes and DNA. TCRdb, rather than the study authors, made the V and J calls. For this sample the table gives tens of thousands of distinct CDR3 sequences, of which about 5.5% were detected only once. The ten top clones hold less than 2.5% of the sample.

Overall study outcomes, separate from this receptor: TCR clonal expansion was greatest in HAM/TSP patients and smallest in MS patients, who ranked below even healthy controls. No identical CDR3 amino acid sequences were found to be shared among expanded clones across subjects, suggesting that TCR-beta repertoires were private in all groups. In a phylogenetic analysis, the repertoires of 18 out of 34 MS patients fell into a single cluster of related CDR3 sequences, pointing to a possible signature at the repertoire level. The MS cluster was not associated with any clinical or MRI features, and the authors stated that larger cohorts are needed.

This TCR derives from a woman in her twenties or thirties with multiple sclerosis. Sequencing was carried out using PBMCs. In this chain, TRBV5-1 is recombined with TRBJ2-1, with no confidently assigned D gene. The nucleotides are TGCGCCAGCAGCCCGACGACGGGCCTCTACAATGAGCAGTTCTTC. Translated, it reads CASSPTTGLYNEQFF.